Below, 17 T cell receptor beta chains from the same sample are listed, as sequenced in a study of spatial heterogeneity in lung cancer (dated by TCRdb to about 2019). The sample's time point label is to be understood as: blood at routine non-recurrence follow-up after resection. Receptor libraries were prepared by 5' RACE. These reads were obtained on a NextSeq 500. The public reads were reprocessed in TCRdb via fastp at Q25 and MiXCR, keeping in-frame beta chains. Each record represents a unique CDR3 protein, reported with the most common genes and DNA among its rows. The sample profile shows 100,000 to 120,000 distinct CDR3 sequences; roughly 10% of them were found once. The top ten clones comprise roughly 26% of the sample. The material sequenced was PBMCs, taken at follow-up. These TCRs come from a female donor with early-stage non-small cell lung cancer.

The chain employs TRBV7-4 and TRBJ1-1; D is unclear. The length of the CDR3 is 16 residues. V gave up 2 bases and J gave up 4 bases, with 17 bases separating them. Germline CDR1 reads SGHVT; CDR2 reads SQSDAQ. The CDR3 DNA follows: TGTGCCAGCAGCTTAAGAGGGCAAGGGATGGGCACTGAAGCTTTCTTT. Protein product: CASSLRGQGMGTEAFF.

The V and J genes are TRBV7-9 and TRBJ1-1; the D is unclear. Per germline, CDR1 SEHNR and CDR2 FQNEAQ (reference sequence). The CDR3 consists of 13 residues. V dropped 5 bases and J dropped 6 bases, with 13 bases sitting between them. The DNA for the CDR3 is TGTGCCAGCAGCGGAACAGCGGGCTCTGAAGCTTTCTTT. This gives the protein CASSGTAGSEAFF. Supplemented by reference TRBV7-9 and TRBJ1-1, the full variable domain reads DTGVSQNPRHKITKRGQNVTFRCDPISEHNRLYWYRQTLGQGPEFLTYFQNEAQLEKSRLLSDRFSAERPKGSFSTLEIQRTEQGDSAMYLCASSGTAGSEAFFGQGTRLTVV.

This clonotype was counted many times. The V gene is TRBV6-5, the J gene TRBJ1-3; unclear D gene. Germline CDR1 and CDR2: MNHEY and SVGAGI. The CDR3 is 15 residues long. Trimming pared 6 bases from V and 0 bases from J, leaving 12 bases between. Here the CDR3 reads CASSPTFSSGNTIYF. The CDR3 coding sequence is TGTGCCAGCAGCCCGACGTTTAGCTCTGGAAACACCATATATTTT.

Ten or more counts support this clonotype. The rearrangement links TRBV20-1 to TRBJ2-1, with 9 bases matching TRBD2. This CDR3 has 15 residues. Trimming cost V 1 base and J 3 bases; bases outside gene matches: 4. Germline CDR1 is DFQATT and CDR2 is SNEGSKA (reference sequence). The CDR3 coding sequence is TGCAGTGCTAGAGGCCAGCGGGAGGTCTACAATGAGCAGTTCTTC. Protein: CSARGQREVYNEQFF.

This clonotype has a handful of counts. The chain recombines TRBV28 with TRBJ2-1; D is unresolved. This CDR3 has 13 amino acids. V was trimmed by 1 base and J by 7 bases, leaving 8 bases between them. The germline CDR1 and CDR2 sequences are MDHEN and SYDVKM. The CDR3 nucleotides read TGTGCCAGCAGTTTATCGCTGGGAAATGAGCAGTTCTTC. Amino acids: CASSLSLGNEQFF.

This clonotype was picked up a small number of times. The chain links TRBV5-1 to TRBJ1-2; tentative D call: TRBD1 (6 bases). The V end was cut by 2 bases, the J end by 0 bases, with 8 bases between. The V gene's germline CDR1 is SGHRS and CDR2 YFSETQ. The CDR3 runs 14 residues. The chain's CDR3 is CASSLGQSNYGYTF. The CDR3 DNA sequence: TGCGCCAGCAGCTTAGGACAGTCTAACTATGGCTACACCTTC.

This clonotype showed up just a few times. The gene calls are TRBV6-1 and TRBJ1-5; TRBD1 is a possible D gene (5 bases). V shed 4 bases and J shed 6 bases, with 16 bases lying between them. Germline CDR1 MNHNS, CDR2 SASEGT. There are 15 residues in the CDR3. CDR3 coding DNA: TGTGCCAGCAGTGCGGTTGGGCAGGGAGGTCAGCCCCAGCATTTT. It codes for CASSAVGQGGQPQHF.

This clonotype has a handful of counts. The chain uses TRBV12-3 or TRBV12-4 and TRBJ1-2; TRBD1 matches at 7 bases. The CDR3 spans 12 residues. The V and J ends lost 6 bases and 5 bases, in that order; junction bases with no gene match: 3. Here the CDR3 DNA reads TGTGCCAGCAGAACAGGGGTGTATGGCTACACCTTC. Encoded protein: CASRTGVYGYTF.

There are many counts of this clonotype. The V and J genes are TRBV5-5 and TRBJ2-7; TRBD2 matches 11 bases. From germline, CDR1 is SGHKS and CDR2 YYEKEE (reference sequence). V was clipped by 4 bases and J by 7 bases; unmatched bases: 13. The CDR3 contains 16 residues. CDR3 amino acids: CASSPGGSGRAREQYV. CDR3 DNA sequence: TGTGCCAGCAGCCCCGGGGGTAGCGGGAGGGCCAGGGAGCAGTACGTC.

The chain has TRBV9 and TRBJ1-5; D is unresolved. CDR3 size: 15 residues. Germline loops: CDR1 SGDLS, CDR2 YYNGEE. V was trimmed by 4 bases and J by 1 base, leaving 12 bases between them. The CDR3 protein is CASSKQGLSNQPQHF. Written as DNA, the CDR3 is TGTGCCAGCAGCAAACAAGGACTGAGCAATCAGCCCCAGCATTTT.

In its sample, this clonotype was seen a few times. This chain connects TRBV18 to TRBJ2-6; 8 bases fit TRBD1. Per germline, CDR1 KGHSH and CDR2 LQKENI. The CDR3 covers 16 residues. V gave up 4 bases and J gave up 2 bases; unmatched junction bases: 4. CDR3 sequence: CASSRPQGAGANVLTF. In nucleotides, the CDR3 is TGTGCCAGCTCACGACCACAGGGGGCTGGGGCCAACGTCCTGACTTTC.

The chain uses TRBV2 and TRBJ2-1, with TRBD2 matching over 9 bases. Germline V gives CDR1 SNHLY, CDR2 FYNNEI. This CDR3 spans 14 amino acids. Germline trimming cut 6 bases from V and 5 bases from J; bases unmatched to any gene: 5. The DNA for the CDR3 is TGTGCCAGCAGCCAGACTAGCGGTAACAATGAGCAGTTCTTC. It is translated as CASSQTSGNNEQFF.

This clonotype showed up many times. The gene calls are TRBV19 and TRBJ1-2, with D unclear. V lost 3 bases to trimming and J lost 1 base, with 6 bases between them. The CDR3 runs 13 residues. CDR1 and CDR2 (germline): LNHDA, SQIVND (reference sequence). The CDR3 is CASSILDNYGYTF. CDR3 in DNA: TGTGCCAGTAGTATTCTGGATAACTATGGCTACACCTTC.

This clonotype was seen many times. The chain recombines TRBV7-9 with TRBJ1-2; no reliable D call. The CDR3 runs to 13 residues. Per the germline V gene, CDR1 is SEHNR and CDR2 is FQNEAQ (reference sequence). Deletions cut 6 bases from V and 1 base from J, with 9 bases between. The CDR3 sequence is CASRLENNYGYTF. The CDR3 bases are TGTGCCAGCAGACTCGAGAATAACTATGGCTACACCTTC.

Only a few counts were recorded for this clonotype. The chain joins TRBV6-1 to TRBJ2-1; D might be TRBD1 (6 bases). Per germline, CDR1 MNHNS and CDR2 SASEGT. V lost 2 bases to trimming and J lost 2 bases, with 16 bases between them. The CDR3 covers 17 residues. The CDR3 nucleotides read TGTGCCAGCAGTGAAATGTGGGGACATACCCCCTACAATGAGCAGTTCTTC. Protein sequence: CASSEMWGHTPYNEQFF.

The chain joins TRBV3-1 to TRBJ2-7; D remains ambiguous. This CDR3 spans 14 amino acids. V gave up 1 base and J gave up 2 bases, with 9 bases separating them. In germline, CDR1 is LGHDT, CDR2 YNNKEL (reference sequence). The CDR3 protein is CASSQAPRTYEQYF. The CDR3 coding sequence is TGTGCCAGCAGCCAAGCCCCACGCACCTACGAGCAGTACTTC.

The CDR3 here is CSARETGVQPQHF. The CDR3 DNA is TGCAGTGCTAGGGAGACAGGGGTGCAGCCCCAGCATTTT. This chain connects TRBV20-1 to TRBJ1-5; 8 bases agree with TRBD1. V shed 3 bases and J 7 bases; nucleotides not matched to a gene: 5. The germline gives CDR1 DFQATT, CDR2 SNEGSKA (reference sequence). This CDR3 has 13 residues.